This section outlines one T cell receptor (beta chain) sequence together with its context. The entry originates in a study of blood T cell repertoires in COVID-19. In the study overall: Specimens from acute and convalescent COVID-19 originated in the United States, Italy and Spain. PBMCs, B-cell-depleted T cells, or T cells were the source of the cDNA or gDNA that made up the material.

Per the germline V gene, CDR1 is SQVTM and CDR2 is ANQGSEA. This CDR3 region has 14 residues. V was clipped by 5 bases and J by 6 bases; unmatched bases: 8. Original analysis: Estimated nucleated cell counts came from reference gene primer amplification. Only in-frame clones appear in the TCRdb table, and some are missing; sequencing was by immunoSEQ multiplex PCR. That table gives V, J and clone size, and the DNA gave D and trimming. The profile covers approximately 120,000 clones, with about 78% appearing a single time and roughly 4.7% taken by the ten largest. The sequenced sample consisted of peripheral blood. The J gene is TRBJ2-7, the V gene TRBV29-1, with 12 bases lining up with TRBD2. The clonotype was recovered from a human donor in a cohort sampled during active or convalescent COVID-19. CDR3 protein: CSVSRTSGAAEQYF. The CDR3 bases are TGCAGCGTTTCCAGGACTAGCGGGGCGGCCGAGCAGTACTTC.